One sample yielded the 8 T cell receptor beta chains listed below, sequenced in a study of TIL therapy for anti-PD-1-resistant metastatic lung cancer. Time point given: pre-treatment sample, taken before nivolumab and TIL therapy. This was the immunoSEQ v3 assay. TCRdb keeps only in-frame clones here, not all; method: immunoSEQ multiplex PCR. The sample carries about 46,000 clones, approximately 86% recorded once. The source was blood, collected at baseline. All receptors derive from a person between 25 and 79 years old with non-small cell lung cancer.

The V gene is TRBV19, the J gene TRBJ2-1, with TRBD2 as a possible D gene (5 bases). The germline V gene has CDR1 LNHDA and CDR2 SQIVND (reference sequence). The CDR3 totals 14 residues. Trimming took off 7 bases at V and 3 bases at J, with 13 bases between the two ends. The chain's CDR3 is CASKTGVSYNEQFF. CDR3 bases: TGTGCCAGTAAAACCGGGGTAAGCTACAATGAGCAGTTCTTC.

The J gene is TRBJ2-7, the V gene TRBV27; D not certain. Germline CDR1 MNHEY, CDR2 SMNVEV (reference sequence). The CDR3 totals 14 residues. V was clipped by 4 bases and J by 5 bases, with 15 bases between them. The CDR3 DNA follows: TGTGCCAGCAGTTCCCTCGCGTTTAGGAACGAGCAGTACTTC. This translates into CASSSLAFRNEQYF.

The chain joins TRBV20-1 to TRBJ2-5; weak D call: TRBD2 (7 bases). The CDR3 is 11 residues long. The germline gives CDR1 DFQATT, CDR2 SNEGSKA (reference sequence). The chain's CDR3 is CTPGGLETQYF. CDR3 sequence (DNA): TGCACCCCCGGGGGGCTGGAGACCCAGTACTTC.

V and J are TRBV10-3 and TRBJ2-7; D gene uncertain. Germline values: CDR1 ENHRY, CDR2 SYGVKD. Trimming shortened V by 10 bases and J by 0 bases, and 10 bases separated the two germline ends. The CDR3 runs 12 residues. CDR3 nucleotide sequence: TGTGCCACGACTGGAAGCTCCTACGAGCAGTACTTC. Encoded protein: CATTGSSYEQYF.

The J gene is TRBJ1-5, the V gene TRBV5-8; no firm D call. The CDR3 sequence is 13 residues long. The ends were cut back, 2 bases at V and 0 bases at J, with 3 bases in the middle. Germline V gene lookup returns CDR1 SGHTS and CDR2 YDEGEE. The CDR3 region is CASSFDSNQPQHF. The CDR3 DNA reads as TGTGCCAGCAGCTTTGATAGCAATCAGCCCCAGCATTTT.

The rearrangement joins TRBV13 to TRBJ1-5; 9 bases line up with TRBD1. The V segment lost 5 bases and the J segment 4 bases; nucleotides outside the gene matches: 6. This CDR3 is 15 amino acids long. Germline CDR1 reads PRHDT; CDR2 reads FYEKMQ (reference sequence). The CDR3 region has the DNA TGTGCCAGCAGCGCAGGGGGGACAGGGAATCAGCCCCAGCATTTT. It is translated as CASSAGGTGNQPQHF.

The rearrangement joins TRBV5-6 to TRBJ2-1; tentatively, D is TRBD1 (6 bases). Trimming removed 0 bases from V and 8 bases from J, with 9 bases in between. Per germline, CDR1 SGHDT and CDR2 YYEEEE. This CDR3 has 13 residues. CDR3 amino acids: CASSLDRADEQFF. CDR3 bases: TGTGCCAGCAGCTTGGACAGGGCAGATGAGCAGTTCTTC.

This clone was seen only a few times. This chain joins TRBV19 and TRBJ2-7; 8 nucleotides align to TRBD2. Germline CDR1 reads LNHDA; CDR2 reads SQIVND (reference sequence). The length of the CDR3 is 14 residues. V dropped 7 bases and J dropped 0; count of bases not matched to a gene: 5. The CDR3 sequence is CASKRTSRSYEQYF. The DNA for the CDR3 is TGTGCCAGTAAAAGGACTAGCCGCTCCTACGAGCAGTACTTC.